The rows below give T cell receptor beta chains drawn from one sample of a study of T cell responses to AZD1222 COVID-19 vaccine. TCRdb's copy holds only in-frame clones and misses some; the assay was immunoSEQ multiplex PCR. The sample has about 120,000 clones; about 85% are singletons. The material was peripheral blood, obtained 28 days after the second AZD1222 dose. The receptors here all came from an adult who received the AZD1222 COVID-19 vaccine. CDR3s leave out the opening cysteine and the closing phenylalanine or tryptophan. Fields, in order: J gene, V gene, CDR3 protein.

j_gene: TRBJ2-3
v_gene: TRBV25-1
CDR3aa: ASSYVTDTQY

j_gene: TRBJ2-1
v_gene: TRBV9
CDR3aa: ASQPRLGTSDYNEQF

j_gene: TRBJ2-2
v_gene: TRBV4-1
CDR3aa: ASSQGRGGELF

j_gene: TRBJ2-1
v_gene: TRBV11-3
CDR3aa: ASSSGTGDYNEQF

j_gene: TRBJ2-7
v_gene: TRBV11-1
CDR3aa: ASSSGTGGIFYEQY

j_gene: TRBJ1-2
v_gene: TRBV6-5
CDR3aa: ASSQDNRGYGYT

j_gene: TRBJ2-1
v_gene: TRBV5-1
CDR3aa: ASSLGQSSYNEQF

j_gene: TRBJ1-2
v_gene: TRBV5-1
CDR3aa: ASSLGVNYGYT

j_gene: TRBJ1-5
v_gene: TRBV7-8
CDR3aa: ASSSDRGLTGNQPQH

j_gene: TRBJ1-2
v_gene: TRBV6-5
CDR3aa: ASSSGQGWYGYT

j_gene: TRBJ2-7
v_gene: TRBV12-3/TRBV12-4
CDR3aa: ASSLSDRLEQY

j_gene: TRBJ2-2
v_gene: TRBV7-9
CDR3aa: ASGYRGLNTGELF

j_gene: TRBJ2-1
v_gene: TRBV2
CDR3aa: ATLAGGPLGNEQF

j_gene: TRBJ1-6
v_gene: TRBV6-5
CDR3aa: ASSFGTGTSPLH

j_gene: TRBJ1-5
v_gene: TRBV15
CDR3aa: ATSREGNRGGNQPQH

j_gene: TRBJ1-1
v_gene: TRBV3-1/TRBV3-2
CDR3aa: ASSHYGAEVEAF

j_gene: TRBJ2-2
v_gene: TRBV5-1
CDR3aa: ASSLGLYTGELF

j_gene: TRBJ2-2
v_gene: TRBV5-1
CDR3aa: ASSKGPSAGELF

j_gene: TRBJ1-1
v_gene: TRBV28
CDR3aa: ASVAGPGWTEAF

j_gene: TRBJ2-3
v_gene: TRBV19
CDR3aa: ASSIDRSTDTQY

j_gene: TRBJ2-3
v_gene: TRBV7-9
CDR3aa: ASSRKLAGAPGDTQY

j_gene: TRBJ1-4
v_gene: TRBV27
CDR3aa: ASSPRQAPNEKLF

j_gene: TRBJ2-7
v_gene: TRBV6-2/TRBV6-3
CDR3aa: ASSYSGQGPLWEQY

j_gene: TRBJ1-6
v_gene: TRBV25-1
CDR3aa: ASSDPGGGGSPLH

j_gene: TRBJ2-7
v_gene: TRBV4-1
CDR3aa: ASSQGGAHYEQY

j_gene: TRBJ2-3
v_gene: TRBV5-4
CDR3aa: ASSYGQRNTDTQY

j_gene: TRBJ1-2
v_gene: TRBV18
CDR3aa: ASSPPVGLGYT

j_gene: TRBJ2-3
v_gene: TRBV9
CDR3aa: ASSVGLAGGTDTQY